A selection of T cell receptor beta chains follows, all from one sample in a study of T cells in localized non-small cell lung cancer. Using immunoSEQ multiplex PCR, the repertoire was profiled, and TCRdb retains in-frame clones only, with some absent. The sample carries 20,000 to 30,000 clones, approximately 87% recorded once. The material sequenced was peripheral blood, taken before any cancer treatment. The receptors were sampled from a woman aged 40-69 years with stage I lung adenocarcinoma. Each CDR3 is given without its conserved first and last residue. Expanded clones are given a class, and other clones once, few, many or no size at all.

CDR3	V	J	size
ASSVSTPWGGYT	TRBV6-1	TRBJ1-2	.
ASSVEPDRAYGYT	TRBV9	TRBJ1-2	.
ASSRGGSGDTEAF	TRBV6-5	TRBJ1-1	.
ASSLGTGSYNEQF	TRBV18	TRBJ2-1	.
ASSLDGAGEGTGELF	TRBV5-1	TRBJ2-2	.
ASSQPGHPSGNTIY	TRBV18	TRBJ1-3	few
ASSAGSGALNEQF	TRBV2	TRBJ2-1	few
ASTTGQGRWGYT	TRBV27	TRBJ1-2	.
ASSRERDRDSPLH	TRBV4-3	TRBJ1-6	.
ASSEARRNTGELF	TRBV6-1	TRBJ2-2	.
ASSPRTGGGETQY	TRBV19	TRBJ2-5	.
ASGPDFSTDTQY	TRBV12-5	TRBJ2-3	.
ASSPQAVPLH	TRBV7-8	TRBJ1-6	.
ASSVSGTGPNSPLH	TRBV9	TRBJ1-6	.
ASSFNENTEAF	TRBV5-1	TRBJ1-1	.
ASSPTDRHGYT	TRBV5-5	TRBJ1-2	once
ASSFYKGLDSPLH	TRBV7-9	TRBJ1-6	.
ATSRELQGGYEQY	TRBV15	TRBJ2-7	.
ASSLAGGVDEQF	TRBV7-2	TRBJ2-1	.
ASSPTTDTQY	TRBV5-1	TRBJ2-3	few
ATRGVGDSPLH	TRBV10-3	TRBJ1-6	few
ASSQDLGQGYGYT	TRBV4-2	TRBJ1-2	once
ASRPGGRANYGYT	TRBV6-5	TRBJ1-2	.
ASSRGSREQY	TRBV5-8	TRBJ2-7	.
ASSFLRDNSPLH	TRBV7-2	TRBJ1-6	.
ASSFKIGEGAF	TRBV7-9	TRBJ1-1	.
SVDNPDGGDGYT	TRBV29-1	TRBJ1-2	once
ASRLQGAVSTDTQY	TRBV5-1	TRBJ2-3	.
ASSLGVGPASYNEQF	TRBV7-2	TRBJ2-1	.
ASSQYGQGAEGYT	TRBV4-3	TRBJ1-2	.
ASSPPFRAGNEQY	TRBV7-9	TRBJ2-7	.
ASISTHQTGSYGYT	TRBV28	TRBJ1-2	.
ASTKGWRHIQY	TRBV5-6	TRBJ2-4	.
AISPGTGWDEQY	TRBV10-3	TRBJ2-7	once
ASSKASYEQY	TRBV7-9	TRBJ2-7	.
ASSLNGGSGGYT	TRBV7-2	TRBJ1-2	once
ASSPSGTYEQY	TRBV18	TRBJ2-7	.
ASSERGGAGANQPQH	TRBV6-1	TRBJ1-5	.
ASSLGPGGSTGELF	TRBV5-1	TRBJ2-2	.
ASSLAGGLNEQF	TRBV6-4	TRBJ2-1	few
ASSSTGEGDGYT	TRBV5-4	TRBJ1-2	.
ASSDTGGSGTEAF	TRBV25-1	TRBJ1-1	.
AWTKLDRMGTEAF	TRBV30	TRBJ1-1	few
ASREGHLYGYT	TRBV7-8	TRBJ1-2	.
ASRGKGFNEQF	TRBV25-1	TRBJ2-1	.
ASSEMADTQY	TRBV2	TRBJ2-3	.
ASSYSEGGSTDTQY	TRBV6-5	TRBJ2-3	.
ASSKEDREGSALH	TRBV5-4	TRBJ1-6	once
ASSNDRVRRGYT	TRBV19	TRBJ1-2	.
ASSQGLGGSYEQY	TRBV14	TRBJ2-7	.
ASSPRPNALGANVLT	TRBV18	TRBJ2-6	few